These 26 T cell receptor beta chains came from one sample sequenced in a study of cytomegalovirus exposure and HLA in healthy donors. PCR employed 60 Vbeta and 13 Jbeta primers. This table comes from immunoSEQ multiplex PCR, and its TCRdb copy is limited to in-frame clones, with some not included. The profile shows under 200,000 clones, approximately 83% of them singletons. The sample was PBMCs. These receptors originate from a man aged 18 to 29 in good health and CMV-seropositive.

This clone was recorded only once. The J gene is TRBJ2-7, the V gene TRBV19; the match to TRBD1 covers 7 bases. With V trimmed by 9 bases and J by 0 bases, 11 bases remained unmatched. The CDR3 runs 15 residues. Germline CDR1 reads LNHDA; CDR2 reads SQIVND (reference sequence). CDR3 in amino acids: CASPSPQGFSYEQYF. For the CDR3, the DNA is TGTGCCAGCCCTTCGCCACAGGGGTTCTCCTACGAGCAGTACTTC.

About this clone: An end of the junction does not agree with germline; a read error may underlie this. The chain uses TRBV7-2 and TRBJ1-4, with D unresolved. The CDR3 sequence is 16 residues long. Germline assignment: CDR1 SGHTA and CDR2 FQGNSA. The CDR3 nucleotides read TGTGCCAGCAGCTCTGAGACGTTTCGAACTAATGAAAAGCTGTTTTTT. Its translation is CASSSETFRTNEKLFF.

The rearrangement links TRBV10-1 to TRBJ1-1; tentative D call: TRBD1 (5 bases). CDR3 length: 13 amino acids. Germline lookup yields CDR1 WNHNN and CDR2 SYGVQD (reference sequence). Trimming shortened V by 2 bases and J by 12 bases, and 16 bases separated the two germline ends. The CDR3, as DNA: TGCGCCAGCAGTGAGACGCCCCAGGGTTTTTCTTTCTTT. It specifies CASSETPQGFSFF.

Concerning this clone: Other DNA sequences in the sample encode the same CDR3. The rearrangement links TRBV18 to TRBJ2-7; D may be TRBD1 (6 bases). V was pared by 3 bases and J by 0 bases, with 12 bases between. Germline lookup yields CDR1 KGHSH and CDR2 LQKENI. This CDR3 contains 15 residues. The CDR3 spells CASSPSGAISYEQYF. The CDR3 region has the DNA TGTGCCAGCTCACCGTCAGGGGCGATCTCCTACGAGCAGTACTTC.

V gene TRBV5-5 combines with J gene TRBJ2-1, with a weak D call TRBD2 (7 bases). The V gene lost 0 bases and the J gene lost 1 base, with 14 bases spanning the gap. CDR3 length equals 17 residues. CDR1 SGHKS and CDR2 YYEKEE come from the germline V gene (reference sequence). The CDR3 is CASSLEGGAGSYNEQFF. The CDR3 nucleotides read TGTGCCAGCAGCTTGGAGGGGGGGGCGGGGTCCTACAATGAGCAGTTCTTC.

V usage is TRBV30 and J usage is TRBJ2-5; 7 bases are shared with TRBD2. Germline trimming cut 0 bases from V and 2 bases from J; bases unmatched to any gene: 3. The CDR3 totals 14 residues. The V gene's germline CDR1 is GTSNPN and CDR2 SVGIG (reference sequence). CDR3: CAWSVSSGQETQYF. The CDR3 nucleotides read TGTGCCTGGAGTGTATCTAGCGGTCAAGAGACCCAGTACTTC.

The DNA of the CDR3 is TGTGCCGGATGGGGGACAGGGGGGCACGAGCAGTACTTC. Translation: CAGWGTGGHEQYF. The chain couples TRBV30 to TRBJ2-7; 11 bases are a match to TRBD1. Germline V CDR1 and CDR2: GTSNPN, SVGIG (reference sequence). Germline trimming cut 8 bases from V and 5 bases from J; bases unmatched to any gene: 8. The CDR3 length is 13 residues. Drawing the rest from reference TRBV30 and TRBJ2-7, the complete variable domain is SQTIHQWPATLVQPVGSPLSLECTVEGTSNPNLYWYRQAAGRGLQLLFYSVGIGQISSEVPQNLSASRPQDRQFILSSKKLLLSDSGFYLCAGWGTGGHEQYFGPGTRLTVT.

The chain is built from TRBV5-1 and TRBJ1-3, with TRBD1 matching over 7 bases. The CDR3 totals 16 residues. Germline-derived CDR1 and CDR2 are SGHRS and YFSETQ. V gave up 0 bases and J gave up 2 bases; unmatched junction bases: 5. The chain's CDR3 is CASSLVTGSPGNTIYF. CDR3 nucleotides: TGCGCCAGCAGCTTGGTGACAGGGAGCCCTGGAAACACCATATATTTT.

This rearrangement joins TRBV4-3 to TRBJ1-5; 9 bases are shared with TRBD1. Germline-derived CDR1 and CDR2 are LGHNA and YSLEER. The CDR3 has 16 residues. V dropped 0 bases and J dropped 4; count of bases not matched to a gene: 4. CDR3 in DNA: TGCGCCAGCAGCCAAGATCGGGGGACAGGGAATCAGCCCCAGCATTTT. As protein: CASSQDRGTGNQPQHF.

The CDR3 spells CATSSGTGLEQYF. CDR3 in DNA: TGTGCCACCTCATCCGGGACAGGCCTGGAGCAGTACTTC. The chain uses TRBV27 and TRBJ2-7, with 8 bases aligning to TRBD1. CDR1 is MNHEY, CDR2 SMNVEV, per germline (reference sequence). Trimming removed 10 bases from V and 7 bases from J; junction bases left unmatched: 12. CDR3 size: 13 residues.

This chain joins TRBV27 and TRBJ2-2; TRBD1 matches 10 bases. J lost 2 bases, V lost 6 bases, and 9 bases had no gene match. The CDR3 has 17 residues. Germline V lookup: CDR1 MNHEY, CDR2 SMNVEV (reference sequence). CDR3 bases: TGTGCCAGCAGCTTACCCAGACAGGGGGCAAACACCGGGGAGCTGTTTTTT. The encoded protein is CASSLPRQGANTGELFF.

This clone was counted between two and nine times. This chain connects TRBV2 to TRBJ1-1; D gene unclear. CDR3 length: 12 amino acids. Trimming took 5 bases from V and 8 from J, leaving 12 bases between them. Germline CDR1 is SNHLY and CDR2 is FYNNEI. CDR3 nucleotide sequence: TGTGCCAGCAGTAGACACGTAACGGAAGCTTTCTTT. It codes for CASSRHVTEAFF. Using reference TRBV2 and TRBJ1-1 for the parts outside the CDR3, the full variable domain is EPEVTQTPSHQVTQMGQEVILRCVPISNHLYFYWYRQILGQKVEFLVSFYNNEISEKSEIFDDQFSVERPDGSNFTLKIRSTKLEDSAMYFCASSRHVTEAFFGQGTRLTVV.

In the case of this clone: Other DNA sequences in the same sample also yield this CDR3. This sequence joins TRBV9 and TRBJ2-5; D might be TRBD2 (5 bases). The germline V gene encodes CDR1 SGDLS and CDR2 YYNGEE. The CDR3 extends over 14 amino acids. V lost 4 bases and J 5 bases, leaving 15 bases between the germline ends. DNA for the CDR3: TGTGCCAGCAGCCTAAGCGGTGGTTTGGAGACCCAGTACTTC. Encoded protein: CASSLSGGLETQYF.

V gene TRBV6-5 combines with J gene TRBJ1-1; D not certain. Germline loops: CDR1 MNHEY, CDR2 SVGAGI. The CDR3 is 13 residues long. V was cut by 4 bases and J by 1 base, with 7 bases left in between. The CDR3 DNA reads TGTGCCAGCAGTTTGGGCTGGAACACTGAAGCTTTCTTT. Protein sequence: CASSLGWNTEAFF.

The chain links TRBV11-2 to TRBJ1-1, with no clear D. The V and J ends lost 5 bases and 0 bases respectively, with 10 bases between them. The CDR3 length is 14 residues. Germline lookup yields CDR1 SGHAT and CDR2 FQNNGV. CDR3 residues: CASSRDTVNTEAFF. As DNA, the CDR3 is TGTGCCAGCAGCCGCGATACAGTGAACACTGAAGCTTTCTTT.

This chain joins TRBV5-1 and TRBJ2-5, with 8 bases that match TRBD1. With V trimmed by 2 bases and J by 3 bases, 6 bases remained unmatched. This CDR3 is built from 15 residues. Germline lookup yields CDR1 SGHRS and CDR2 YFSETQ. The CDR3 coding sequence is TGCGCCAGCAGCTTCGGACAGGGCAGAGAAGAGACCCAGTACTTC. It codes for CASSFGQGREETQYF. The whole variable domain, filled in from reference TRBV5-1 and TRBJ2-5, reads KAGVTQTPRYLIKTRGQQVTLSCSPISGHRSVSWYQQTPGQGLQFLFEYFSETQRNKGNFPGRFSGRQFSNSRSEMNVSTLELGDSALYLCASSFGQGREETQYFGPGTRLLVL.

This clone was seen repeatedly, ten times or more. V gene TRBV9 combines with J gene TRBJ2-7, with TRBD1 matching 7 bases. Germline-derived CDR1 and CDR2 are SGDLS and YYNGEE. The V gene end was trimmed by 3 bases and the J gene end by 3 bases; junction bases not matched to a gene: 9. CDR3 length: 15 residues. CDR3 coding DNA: TGTGCCAGCAGCGAGGGGGACAGTTCCAGCTACGAGCAGTACTTC. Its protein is CASSEGDSSSYEQYF.

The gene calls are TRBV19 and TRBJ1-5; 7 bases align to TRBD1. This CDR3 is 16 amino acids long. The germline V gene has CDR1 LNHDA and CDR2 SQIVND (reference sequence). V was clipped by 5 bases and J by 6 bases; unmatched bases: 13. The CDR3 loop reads CASSFDRVMSGQPQHF. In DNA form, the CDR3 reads TGTGCCAGTAGTTTCGACAGGGTGATGTCCGGTCAGCCCCAGCATTTT.

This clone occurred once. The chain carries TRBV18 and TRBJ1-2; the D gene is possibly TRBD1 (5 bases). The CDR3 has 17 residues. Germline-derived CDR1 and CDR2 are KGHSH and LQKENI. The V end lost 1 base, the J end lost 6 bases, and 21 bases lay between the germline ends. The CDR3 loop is CASSPLILSGNLDGYTF. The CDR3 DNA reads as TGTGCCAGCTCACCACTCATATTATCAGGGAATCTGGATGGCTACACCTTC. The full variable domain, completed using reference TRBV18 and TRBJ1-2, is NAGVMQNPRHLVRRRGQEARLRCSPMKGHSHVYWYRQLPEEGLKFMVYLQKENIIDESGMPKERFSAEFPKEGPSILRIQQVVRGDSAAYFCASSPLILSGNLDGYTFGSGTRLTVV.

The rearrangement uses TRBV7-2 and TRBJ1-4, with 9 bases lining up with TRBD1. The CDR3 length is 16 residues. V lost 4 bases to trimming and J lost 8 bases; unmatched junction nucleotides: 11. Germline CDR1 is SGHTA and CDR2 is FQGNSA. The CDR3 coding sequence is TGTGCCAGCAGCTCACCTCGGACAGGGGCGAGGGAAAAACTGTTTTTT. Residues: CASSSPRTGAREKLFF.

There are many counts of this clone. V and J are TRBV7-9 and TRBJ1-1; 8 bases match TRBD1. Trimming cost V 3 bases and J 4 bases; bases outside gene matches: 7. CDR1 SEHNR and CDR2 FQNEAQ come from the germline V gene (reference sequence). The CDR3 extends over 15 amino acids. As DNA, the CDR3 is TGTGCCAGCAGCTTCCCGACAGGGGTGGGCACTGAAGCTTTCTTT. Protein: CASSFPTGVGTEAFF.

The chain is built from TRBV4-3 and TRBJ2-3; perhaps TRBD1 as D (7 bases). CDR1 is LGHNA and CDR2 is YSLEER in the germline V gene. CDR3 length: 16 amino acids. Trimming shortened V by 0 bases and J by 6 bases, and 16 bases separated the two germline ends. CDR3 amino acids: CASSQEGGQSGDTQYF. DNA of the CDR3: TGCGCCAGCAGCCAAGAGGGGGGACAGAGTGGGGATACGCAGTATTTT.

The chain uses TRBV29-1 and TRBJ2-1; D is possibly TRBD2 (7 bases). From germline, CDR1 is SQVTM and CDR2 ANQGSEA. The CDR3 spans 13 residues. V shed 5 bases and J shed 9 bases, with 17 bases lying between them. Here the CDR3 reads CSVLGGGRSEQFF. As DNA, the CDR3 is TGCAGCGTTTTAGGGGGGGGCCGTAGTGAGCAGTTCTTC.

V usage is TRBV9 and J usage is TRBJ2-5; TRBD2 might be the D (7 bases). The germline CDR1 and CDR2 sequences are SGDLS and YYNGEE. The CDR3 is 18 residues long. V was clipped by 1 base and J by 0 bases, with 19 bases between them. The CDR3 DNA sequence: TGTGCCAGCAGCGTATCAGGAGGGGGGGTATCGTACCAAGAGACCCAGTACTTC. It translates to CASSVSGGGVSYQETQYF.

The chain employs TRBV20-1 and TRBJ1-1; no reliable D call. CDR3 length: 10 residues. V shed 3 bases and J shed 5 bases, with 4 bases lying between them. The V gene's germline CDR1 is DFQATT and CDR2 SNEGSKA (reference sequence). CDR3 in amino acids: CSARRTEAFF. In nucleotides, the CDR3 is TGCAGTGCTAGGCGGACTGAAGCTTTCTTT.

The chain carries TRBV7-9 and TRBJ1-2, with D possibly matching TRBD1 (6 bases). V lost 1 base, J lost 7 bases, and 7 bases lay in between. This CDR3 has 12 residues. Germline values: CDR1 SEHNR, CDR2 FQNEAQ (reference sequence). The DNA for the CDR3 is TGTGCCAGCAGCTTAGAGGGGGTTGGCTACACCTTC. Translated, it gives CASSLEGVGYTF. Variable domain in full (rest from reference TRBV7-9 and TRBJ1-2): DTGVSQNPRHKITKRGQNVTFRCDPISEHNRLYWYRQTLGQGPEFLTYFQNEAQLEKSRLLSDRFSAERPKGSFSTLEIQRTEQGDSAMYLCASSLEGVGYTFGSGTRLTVV.